This TCR beta chain comes out of a study of long-term antiretroviral therapy in people with HIV (dated by TCRdb to between 2021 and 2024). Describing the broader study: The earliest samples were collected roughly a decade before the 2015 WHO recommendation for immediate ART, at a time when ART was usually postponed until CD4 counts fell. Of the approximately 30 participants with HIV, some 12 were female. Whether ART initiation and durable HIV suppression were associated with changes in peripheral blood TRB repertoire composition and diversity was tested in a retrospective serial study. A total of roughly 200 cryopreserved PBMC samples were contributed to the cohort by 30 adults with confirmed HIV infection, with samples collected serially over a mean of about 6 years (range 1-12). Test extractions of a monoclonal T-cell line alongside under 35 polyclonal samples showed no cross-contamination during QIAcube processing.

The full study reports these points: The samples span the years 2004 to 2017, and the ART regimens used may be less effective than current regimens. Because PBMC availability was limited, only the TCR beta chain was sequenced, with no alpha chain pairing. At every time point, the repertoire was dominated by expanded TRB clones first identified before ART initiation, although this dominance fluctuated and, in many PLHIV, declined after ART. Inferences about post-ART repertoire changes were limited because no data were available on ART adherence, viral resistance or therapy changes. Because pre-ART samples had limited cell numbers, unsorted PBMC were profiled rather than sorted CD4+ and CD8+ T cells. Narrower CDR3 length ranges were observed in HIV repertoires than in controls, and an antigen-experienced repertoire with only a slight naive shift after ART was suggested by the network structure. A significant increase in TRB diversity was found to be associated with ART initiation, although TRB diversity was observed to remain significantly below that of transplant donor controls even after long-term ART.

To be included, a participant needed at least one PBMC sample from before ART initiation plus at least two post-ART samples. Treatment was received in the United States of America by all participants with HIV. Before DNA extraction, cryopreserved samples containing about 1-10 million PBMC were thawed and washed. At the time of the earliest PBMC sample, participants with HIV were aged between about 20 and 60 years. PBMC samples from each participant spanned 1-4 timepoints before ART initiation and 2-8 timepoints after ART initiation, with a median of 7 samples. Serial HIV viral load, CD4+ T-cell count, ART history and demographic data were obtained for every participant. Genomic DNA was extracted from unsorted PBMC with a Qiagen kit on a QIAcube, with processing performed in batches of 12 samples. Details on this clone: Its target antigen remains unknown. No base-level quality is on record; no much larger clone is a single base apart.

The immunoSEQ hsTCRB v3.0 assay was used at survey level resolution to sequence the TRB variable region. A depth of roughly 40,000-55,000 T-cell genomes per sample was targeted for TRB sequencing. An Illumina MiSeq with a v3 150-cycle kit was used to sequence the pooled TRB libraries. Per the source publication's procedure: Repertoire analysis was performed in R inside a reproducible Nextflow workflow that covered QC, data transformation and analysis. LymphoSeq2, an R package for exploring AIRR-Seq data, was used to implement the custom analyses. Several samples that produced fewer than 5000 total TRB sequences were removed, so 200 or so HIV repertoires were analyzed. Among the 180 or so HIV repertoires that were kept, roughly 58 were collected before ART initiation and more than 120 were collected after ART initiation. Repertoires were downsampled to 5000 TRB nucleotide sequences, with summary statistics averaged over 100 downsampling iterations. TRB sequences were retained for analysis only if CDR3 regions of at least seven amino acids were present. Two measures captured diversity: a Shannon entropy-derived clonality score and the Gini coefficient. In the repertoire networks, any two of the top 5000 CDR3 amino acid sequences were connected whenever the two sequences differed by an edit distance of one. Antigen specificity groups and MHC restriction were predicted for TRB CDR3 amino acid sequences with GLIPH2. To flag known associations with CMV, EBV, HIV or tissue antigens, CDR3 amino acid sequences were compared against VDJdb and McPAS-TCR. Pre-ART, post-ART and control groups were compared with Wilcoxon signed-rank tests and Holm-Bonferroni correction. TCRdb re-hosts the immuneACCESS table, in-frame sequences only. Its copies lack some clones; in the studies checked, an unresolved V gene accounts for under half of them, and the cause for the rest is not known. V, J and clone size reflect that table, while D and trimming were determined from the DNA. The sample yields 20,000 or so clones; about 87% were counted once. In total, the top ten clones hold about 9% of the sample.

This receptor was identified in a man over 45 with HIV. The sample here was unsorted PBMCs, taken 1.8 years before starting antiretroviral therapy.

This receptor carries the CDR3 CASSSGTGSAYEQYF. The DNA sequence reads TGTGCCAGCAGTTCCGGGACAGGGTCGGCCTACGAGCAGTACTTC. The sequence joins TRBV6-5 to TRBJ2-7; TRBD1 agrees with 9 junctional bases. From V the trimming removes 4 bases and from J it removes 2 bases, while the gene matches leave 6 bases of the junction unaccounted for. As encoded in the germline V gene, CDR1 is MNHEY while CDR2 is SVGAGI. From cysteine to phenylalanine, the CDR3 is 15 amino acids long. The only DNA kept is the CDR3, 45 bases in frame from the first base.